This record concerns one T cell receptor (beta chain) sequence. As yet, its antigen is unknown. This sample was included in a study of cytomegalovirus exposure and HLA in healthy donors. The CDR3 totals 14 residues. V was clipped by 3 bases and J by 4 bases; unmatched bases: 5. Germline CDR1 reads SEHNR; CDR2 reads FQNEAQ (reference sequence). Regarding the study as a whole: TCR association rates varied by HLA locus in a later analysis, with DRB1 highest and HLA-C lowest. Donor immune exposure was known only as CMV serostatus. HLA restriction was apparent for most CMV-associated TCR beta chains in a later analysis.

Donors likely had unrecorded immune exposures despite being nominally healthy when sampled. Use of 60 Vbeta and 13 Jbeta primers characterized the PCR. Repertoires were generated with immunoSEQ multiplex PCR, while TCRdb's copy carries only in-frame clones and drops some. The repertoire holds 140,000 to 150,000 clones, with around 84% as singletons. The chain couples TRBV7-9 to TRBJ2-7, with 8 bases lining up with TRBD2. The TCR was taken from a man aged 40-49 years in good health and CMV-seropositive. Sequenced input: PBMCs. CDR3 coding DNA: TGTGCCAGCAGCTTCGGGACTAGTAAGTACGAGCAGTACTTC. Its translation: CASSFGTSKYEQYF.